This TCR beta chain was observed in a study of T cell repertoires in cytomegalovirus infection. This clonotype was counted many times. What it binds is unknown. General study findings and limits: Cumulative public TCR beta family frequency identified CMV carriers with the relevant HLA.

V lost 2 bases, J lost 5 bases, and 8 bases stayed unmatched. Germline values: CDR1 SGHTA, CDR2 FQGNSA. CDR3 length equals 17 residues. TCRdb reanalysed the reads using MiXCR and keeps one entry per CDR3 protein. The sample holds 200,000 to 300,000 distinct CDR3 sequences, 9.1% seen once. The source of this sequence is a human donor in good health (CMV status not recorded). Some clones in this sample may be carry-over from other donors' samples. Source material: PBMCs. The V call is TRBV7-2, the J call TRBJ1-6; 8 bases are a match to TRBD1. This CDR3 is CASSLLGTGGNNSPLHF. CDR3 sequence (DNA): TGTGCCAGCAGCTTATTGGGGACAGGCGGGAATAATTCACCCCTCCACTTT. The full variable domain, rest sourced from reference TRBV7-2 and TRBJ1-6, is GAGVSQSPSNKVTEKGKDVELRCDPISGHTALYWYRQSLGQGLEFLIYFQGNSAPDKSGLPSDRFSAERTGGSVSTLTIQRTQQEDSAVYLCASSLLGTGGNNSPLHFGNGTRLTVT.